This T cell receptor beta chain was sequenced for a study of blood T cell repertoires in COVID-19. For the study at large: The study drew acute and convalescent COVID-19 samples from the United States, Italy and Spain. T cells, B-cell-depleted T cells, or PBMCs supplied cDNA or gDNA.

Original methodology: Cell counts per sample came from amplifying reference gene primers. Data came from immunoSEQ multiplex PCR; TCRdb stores just in-frame clones and leaves some out. The DNA was the basis for D and trimming; V, J and clone size are from that table. The repertoire has over 200,000 clones, just under 90% of them found once; the top ten carry less than 3.5%. Trimming pared 2 bases from V and 7 bases from J, leaving 9 bases between. The CDR3 runs 13 residues. Germline V gene sequence: CDR1 SGHTA, CDR2 FQGNSA. The material sequenced was peripheral blood. This TCR came from a young man with COVID-19, enrolled during active disease. The rearrangement joins TRBV7-2 to TRBJ1-5; no clear D. The CDR3 DNA reads TGTGCCAGCAGCTTAAGGTCCAGGCAGCCCCAGCATTTT. Protein: CASSLRSRQPQHF. The whole variable domain, filled in from reference TRBV7-2 and TRBJ1-5, reads GAGVSQSPSNKVTEKGKDVELRCDPISGHTALYWYRQSLGQGLEFLIYFQGNSAPDKSGLPSDRFSAERTGGSVSTLTIQRTQQEDSAVYLCASSLRSRQPQHFGDGTRLSIL.